Reported below is one T cell receptor beta chain. Its cognate antigen is unknown. The sample belongs to a study of cytomegalovirus exposure and HLA in healthy donors. Study observations and caveats: Reported performance of the classifier showed diagnosis of cytomegalovirus status with high specificity and sensitivity. Researchers reported that a few CMV-associated chains were confirmed in vitro as CMV antigen-specific.

This CDR3 spans 16 amino acids. In germline, CDR1 is LGHNA, CDR2 YNFKEQ. After removal of 4 bases from V and 0 bases from J, the junction contained 3 bases not matched to a gene. The table came from immunoSEQ multiplex PCR; TCRdb's copy has only in-frame clones and leaves some out. Among over 80,000 clones listed, 85% were seen once. V and J are TRBV4-2 and TRBJ2-6; 7 nucleotides line up with TRBD2. The TCR comes from a man between 18 and 29 years old in good health and CMV-seropositive. What was sequenced was PBMCs. For the CDR3, the DNA is TGTGCCAGCAGCCTCGAGCGGGACTCTGGGGCCAACGTCCTGACTTTC. Protein product: CASSLERDSGANVLTF.